The 29 T cell receptor beta chains presented below share a single source sample, sequenced in a study of Graves' ophthalmopathy and Graves' hyperthyroidism. Amplification from RNA transcripts yielded the TCR beta CDR3 regions. The authors performed first-round RT-PCR with HTBI primers and then a second-round multiplex PCR. One entry per CDR3 protein, called by TCRdb with MiXCR from the multiplex PCR reads. The sample includes around 170,000 distinct CDR3 sequences, 30% to 45% of them seen just once. The sample consisted of peripheral blood. The receptors were sampled from a woman aged 40-49 years with Graves' ophthalmopathy.

The chain has TRBV5-1 and TRBJ1-2; TRBD1 aligns across 7 bases. CDR3 length: 20 residues. V shed 2 bases, J shed 3 bases, and the junction held 22 bases outside the gene matches. Germline V CDR1 and CDR2: SGHRS, YFSETQ. CDR3 sequence (DNA): TGCGCCAGCAGCTTAAGAAGCGGACAGGAGGAGGGCGGGGGCTACTATGGCTACACCTTC. Translation: CASSLRSGQEEGGGYYGYTF.

The chain joins TRBV3-1 to TRBJ1-6; the D gene is possibly TRBD1 (6 bases). Germline values: CDR1 LGHDT, CDR2 YNNKEL (reference sequence). This CDR3 has 15 amino acids. V gave up 4 bases and J gave up 9 bases, with 16 bases separating them. This CDR3 reads CASSLRGLSVSPLHF. CDR3 bases: TGTGCCAGCAGCCTCAGGGGACTGTCCGTTTCACCCCTCCACTTT.

The gene calls are TRBV20-1 and TRBJ2-7; TRBD2 aligns across 13 bases. V trimming: 2 bases; J trimming: 2 bases; junction bases outside the gene matches: 9. This CDR3 is 17 amino acids long. Germline V gene sequence: CDR1 DFQATT, CDR2 SNEGSKA (reference sequence). The CDR3 DNA is TGCAGTGCTAGACCAACTAGCGGGAGGGCCAGGACCTACGAGCAGTACTTC. This gives the protein CSARPTSGRARTYEQYF.

This clonotype was picked up one time. The chain has TRBV6-1 and TRBJ2-7; D could derive from TRBD1 or TRBD2 (5 bases each). CDR3 length: 13 residues. The ends were cut back, 6 bases at V and 6 bases at J, with 15 bases in the middle. Germline-derived CDR1 and CDR2 are MNHNS and SASEGT. The CDR3 sequence is CASSWDQTFEQYF. In DNA, the CDR3 is TGTGCCAGCAGCTGGGACCAGACGTTCGAGCAGTACTTC.

The chain uses TRBV6-1 and TRBJ1-2, with no clear D. There are 11 residues in the CDR3. V gave up 10 bases and J gave up 2 bases, with 8 bases separating them. Germline assignment: CDR1 MNHNS and CDR2 SASEGT. The CDR3 sequence: CATTWNYGYTF. Here the CDR3 DNA reads TGTGCCACCACGTGGAACTATGGCTACACCTTC.

The chain recombines TRBV10-3 with TRBJ2-7; no clear D gene. The germline V gene has CDR1 ENHRY and CDR2 SYGVKD. The CDR3 covers 12 residues. V lost 4 bases and J 6 bases, leaving 10 bases between the germline ends. CDR3 in DNA: TGTGCCATCAGTGTTGGCCAGGTCGAGCAGTACTTC. Protein product: CAISVGQVEQYF.

This clonotype came up once. The chain links TRBV7-2 to TRBJ1-1; TRBD1 is a possible D gene (6 bases). Trimming left V 8 bases short and J 0 bases short, with 16 bases between. Germline V CDR1 and CDR2: SGHTA, FQGNSA. The CDR3 totals 15 residues. CDR3 in amino acids: CASGKAGVMNTEAFF. The CDR3 nucleotides read TGTGCCAGCGGTAAGGCAGGGGTGATGAACACTGAAGCTTTCTTT.

This clonotype was recorded once. This chain joins TRBV15 and TRBJ2-2; TRBD2 is a possible D gene (6 bases). This CDR3 has 15 residues. Trimming removed 7 bases from V and 7 bases from J, with 19 bases in between. Germline CDR1 is LNHNV and CDR2 is YYDKDF (reference sequence). The CDR3 nucleotides read TGTGCCACCACCTCCCTTAGCCGCGGGGACGGGGAGCTGTTTTTT. As protein: CATTSLSRGDGELFF.

The chain joins TRBV9 to TRBJ1-6; no firm D call. Trimming shortened V by 1 base and J by 8 bases, and 7 bases separated the two germline ends. This CDR3 has 13 residues. Germline V gene data show CDR1 as SGDLS and CDR2 as YYNGEE. The DNA for the CDR3 is TGTGCCAGCAGCGTATCCCTGGATTCACCCCTCCACTTT. It encodes CASSVSLDSPLHF. The whole variable domain, filled in from reference TRBV9 and TRBJ1-6, reads DSGVTQTPKHLITATGQRVTLRCSPRSGDLSVYWYQQSLDQGLQFLIQYYNGEERAKGNILERFSAQQFPDLHSELNLSSLELGDSALYFCASSVSLDSPLHFGNGTRLTVT.

This clonotype appeared many times. The chain combines TRBV27 with TRBJ1-5; 8 bases are shared with TRBD1. Looked up from germline, CDR1 is MNHEY and CDR2 is SMNVEV (reference sequence). The ends lost 0 bases at V and 0 bases at J; junction bases unmatched: 1. The CDR3 has 16 residues. CDR3 sequence (DNA): TGTGCCAGCAGTTTATCCCAGGGGGCTAGCAATCAGCCCCAGCATTTT. Encoded protein: CASSLSQGASNQPQHF.

This clonotype showed up many times. This chain uses TRBV7-8 with TRBJ1-1; TRBD1 might be the D (5 bases). CDR1 is SGHVS and CDR2 is FQNEAQ in the germline V gene. This CDR3 is built from 17 residues. The ends were cut back, 0 bases at V and 0 bases at J, with 14 bases in the middle. The DNA for the CDR3 is TGTGCCAGCAGCTTAGCCCCTTCGGGACGGATGAACACTGAAGCTTTCTTT. Translated, it gives CASSLAPSGRMNTEAFF.

This clonotype came up many times. V and J are TRBV6-1 and TRBJ2-5; TRBD2 matches at 11 bases. Germline V gene data show CDR1 as MNHNS and CDR2 as SASEGT. The CDR3 covers 17 residues. J lost 0 bases, V lost 7 bases, and 10 bases had no gene match. CDR3 protein: CASKTDPGLADQETQYF. The CDR3, as DNA: TGTGCCAGCAAGACCGACCCGGGACTAGCGGACCAAGAGACCCAGTACTTC.

This clonotype was detected ten times or more. This chain joins TRBV28 and TRBJ2-5; TRBD1 might be the D (6 bases). The germline gives CDR1 MDHEN, CDR2 SYDVKM. With 4 bases removed from V and 4 bases from J, the gap between germline ends came to 10 bases. The CDR3 contains 13 residues. CDR3 region: CASSSGQLETQYF. The CDR3 DNA reads as TGTGCCAGCAGTTCCGGACAGCTAGAGACCCAGTACTTC.

The chain is built from TRBV25-1 and TRBJ1-1; D is possibly TRBD1 (6 bases). The CDR3 length is 13 residues. Trimming left V 6 bases short and J 1 base short, with 9 bases between. Germline lookup yields CDR1 MGHDK and CDR2 SYGVNS. The CDR3: CASRTGTNTEAFF. The CDR3 DNA is TGTGCCAGCAGAACAGGGACGAACACTGAAGCTTTCTTT.

The chain couples TRBV6-2 or TRBV6-3 to TRBJ2-7; the D gene could be TRBD1 or TRBD2 (5 bases each). Trimming pared 7 bases from V and 3 bases from J, leaving 13 bases between. The CDR3 spans 13 residues. Germline CDR1 MNHEY, CDR2 SVGEGT. The CDR3 is CASNPGPIYEQYF. In DNA form, the CDR3 reads TGTGCCAGCAACCCGGGACCAATCTACGAGCAGTACTTC.

This clonotype came up many times. The chain is built from TRBV19 and TRBJ2-4; D is perhaps TRBD1 (6 bases). The ends were cut back, 6 bases at V and 6 bases at J, with 15 bases in the middle. The CDR3 is 14 residues long. Germline V gene data show CDR1 as LNHDA and CDR2 as SQIVND (reference sequence). This CDR3 reads CASRRAGESNIQYF. The DNA of the CDR3 is TGTGCCAGTAGGAGAGCAGGGGAATCAAACATTCAGTACTTC.

This chain links TRBV20-1 with TRBJ1-6, with D possibly being TRBD1 (5 bases). Trimming cost V 1 base and J 9 bases, with 13 bases left between them. Germline V gene sequence: CDR1 DFQATT, CDR2 SNEGSKA (reference sequence). The CDR3 has 14 residues. CDR3 DNA sequence: TGCAGTGCTAGAGGTCAGGGAGTTAGTTCACCCCTCCACTTT. Translation: CSARGQGVSSPLHF.

The chain employs TRBV12-3 or TRBV12-4 and TRBJ1-1; 7 bases are shared with TRBD1. V lost 7 bases to trimming and J lost 2 bases; unmatched junction nucleotides: 4. The CDR3 covers 13 residues. The CDR3 nucleotides read TGTGCCAGCACCGGGACAGCTAACACTGAAGCTTTCTTT. This sequence encodes CASTGTANTEAFF.

This clonotype was seen a handful of times. CDR3 protein: CAWSVYTYEQYF. CDR3 bases: TGTGCCTGGAGTGTCTACACCTACGAGCAGTACTTC. This chain links TRBV30 with TRBJ2-7; no clear D gene. The V gene's germline CDR1 is GTSNPN and CDR2 SVGIG (reference sequence). The CDR3 totals 12 residues. The germline V and J ends were trimmed by 0 bases and 2 bases, with 5 bases remaining between them.

In this sample, this clonotype turned up many times. The chain combines TRBV5-8 with TRBJ1-3; D unresolved. The germline V gene has CDR1 SGHTS and CDR2 YDEGEE. The V end lost 2 bases, the J end lost 0 bases, and 3 bases lay between the germline ends. The CDR3 length is 13 residues. This chain's CDR3 is CASSFSSGNTIYF. DNA of the CDR3: TGTGCCAGCAGCTTCTCCTCTGGAAACACCATATATTTT. Complete variable domain (other parts from reference TRBV5-8 and TRBJ1-3): EAGVTQSPTHLIKTRGQQATLRCSPISGHTSVYWYQQALGLGLQFLLWYDEGEERNRGNFPPRFSGRQFPNYSSELNVNALELEDSALYLCASSFSSGNTIYFGEGSWLTVV.

The genes are TRBV6-1 and TRBJ1-5; 7 nucleotides agree with TRBD1. CDR1 is MNHNS, CDR2 SASEGT, per germline. Unmatched junction bases numbered 11, after V lost 5 bases and J lost 1 base. This CDR3 contains 17 residues. The CDR3 DNA reads TGTGCCAGCAGTCAGGGGGTAGGACGAGTAAGCAATCAGCCCCAGCATTTT. Translating gives CASSQGVGRVSNQPQHF.

This clonotype has a count of ten or more. CDR3 protein: CASSMNGNNQPQHF. The CDR3 DNA reads as TGTGCCAGTAGTATGAACGGAAACAATCAGCCCCAGCATTTT. This rearrangement joins TRBV19 to TRBJ1-5; no definite D call. The V end was cut by 3 bases, the J end by 3 bases, with 9 bases between. CDR1 and CDR2 from the germline V gene are LNHDA and SQIVND (reference sequence). This CDR3 has 14 amino acids. Filled out from reference TRBV19 and TRBJ1-5, the complete variable domain reads DGGITQSPKYLFRKEGQNVTLSCEQNLNHDAMYWYRQDPGQGLRLIYYSQIVNDFQKGDIAEGYSVSREKKESFPLTVTSAQKNPTAFYLCASSMNGNNQPQHFGDGTRLSIL.

The rearrangement joins TRBV6-1 to TRBJ1-6; D call uncertain. CDR3 length: 15 amino acids. CDR1 and CDR2 (germline): MNHNS, SASEGT. V shed 6 bases and J shed 7 bases, with 16 bases lying between them. DNA of the CDR3: TGTGCCAGCAGGGACCTTTTGGGCAGCAATTCACCCCTCCACTTT. Encoded protein: CASRDLLGSNSPLHF.

This clonotype came up many times. The chain carries TRBV20-1 and TRBJ1-6; 10 nucleotides line up with TRBD1. Trimming cost V 6 bases and J 9 bases; bases outside gene matches: 5. The germline CDR1 and CDR2 sequences are DFQATT and SNEGSKA (reference sequence). The CDR3 has 13 amino acids. The CDR3 DNA follows: TGCAGTGCGGGGACAGGGGCCTCTTCACCCCTCCACTTT. It codes for CSAGTGASSPLHF.

This clonotype has only a few counts. The J gene is TRBJ1-1, the V gene TRBV6-1; the D gene is possibly TRBD1 (5 bases). Germline V CDR1 and CDR2: MNHNS, SASEGT. V was shortened by 5 bases and J by 5 bases, with 15 bases between the two germline ends. The CDR3 runs to 14 residues. As DNA, the CDR3 is TGTGCCAGCAGTCAAGGCGGGGCGGGGACTGAAGCTTTCTTT. Protein: CASSQGGAGTEAFF.

V usage is TRBV6-2 or TRBV6-3 and J usage is TRBJ2-7; a possible D gene is TRBD2 (6 bases). This CDR3 has 16 amino acids. In germline, CDR1 is MNHEY, CDR2 SVGEGT. The V gene lost 0 bases and the J gene lost 0 bases, with 12 bases spanning the gap. In nucleotides, the CDR3 is TGTGCCAGCAGTTACTCGGGGAGGATGGACTCCTACGAGCAGTACTTC. This gives the protein CASSYSGRMDSYEQYF.

This clonotype was detected ten times or more. As DNA, the CDR3 is TGTGCCAGCAGCCAAGAAAAGGGGGCCCGGGAGACCCAGTACTTC. It yields the protein CASSQEKGARETQYF. V gene TRBV4-2 combines with J gene TRBJ2-5; 7 bases map to TRBD1. CDR3 size: 15 residues. Germline CDR1 reads LGHNA; CDR2 reads YNFKEQ. Germline trimming cut 0 bases from V and 5 bases from J; bases unmatched to any gene: 6.

The table lists this clonotype with many counts. The chain employs TRBV18 and TRBJ2-5, with 9 bases lining up with TRBD2. Looked up from germline, CDR1 is KGHSH and CDR2 is LQKENI. The CDR3 totals 15 residues. The V segment lost 1 base and the J segment 5 bases; nucleotides outside the gene matches: 5. In DNA form, the CDR3 reads TGTGCCAGCTCACCACGCTCCCTAGCGGGGGAGACCCAGTACTTC. The encoded protein is CASSPRSLAGETQYF.

This chain uses TRBV5-1 with TRBJ1-1, with a possible D match to TRBD1 (6 bases). Germline CDR1 is SGHRS and CDR2 is YFSETQ. Trimming stripped 1 base from V and 0 bases from J, with 13 bases between. The CDR3 runs to 16 residues. CDR3 in amino acids: CASSLSGGPMNTEAFF. The CDR3 nucleotides are TGCGCCAGCAGCTTGTCGGGGGGGCCGATGAACACTGAAGCTTTCTTT.